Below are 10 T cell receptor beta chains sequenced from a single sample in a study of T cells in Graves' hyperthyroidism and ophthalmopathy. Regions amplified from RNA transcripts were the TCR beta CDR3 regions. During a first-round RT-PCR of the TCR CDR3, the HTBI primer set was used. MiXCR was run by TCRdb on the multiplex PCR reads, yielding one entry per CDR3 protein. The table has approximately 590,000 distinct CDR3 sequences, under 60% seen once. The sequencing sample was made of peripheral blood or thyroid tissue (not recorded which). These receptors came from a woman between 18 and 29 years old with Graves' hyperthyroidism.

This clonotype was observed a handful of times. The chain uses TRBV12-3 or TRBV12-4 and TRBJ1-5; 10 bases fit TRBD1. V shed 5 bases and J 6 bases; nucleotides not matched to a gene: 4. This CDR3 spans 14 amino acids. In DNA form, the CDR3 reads TGTGCCAGCAGTCCTGACAGGGGGCCTCAGCCCCAGCATTTT. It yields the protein CASSPDRGPQPQHF.

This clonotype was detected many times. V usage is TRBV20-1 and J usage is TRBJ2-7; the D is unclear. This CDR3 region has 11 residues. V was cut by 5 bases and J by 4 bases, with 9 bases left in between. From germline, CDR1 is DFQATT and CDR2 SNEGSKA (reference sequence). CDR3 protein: CSARVQYEQYF. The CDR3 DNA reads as TGCAGTGCTCGTGTCCAATACGAGCAGTACTTC.

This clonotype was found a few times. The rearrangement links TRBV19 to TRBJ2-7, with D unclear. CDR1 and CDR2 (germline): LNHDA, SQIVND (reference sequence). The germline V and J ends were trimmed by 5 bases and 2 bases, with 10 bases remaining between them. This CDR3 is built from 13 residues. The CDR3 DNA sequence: TGTGCCAGTAGTCCGCCGCTAGCCTACGAGCAGTACTTC. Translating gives CASSPPLAYEQYF.

For the CDR3, the DNA is TGCGCCAGCAGCTTCATCGGGACAGGGGAGTTGGCCTATGGCTACACCTTC. This sequence encodes CASSFIGTGELAYGYTF. The genes are TRBV5-1 and TRBJ1-2, with 10 bases matching TRBD1. The junction had 11 bases not matched to a gene; V was cut back by 2 bases and J by 4 bases. The CDR3 length is 17 residues. Germline V gives CDR1 SGHRS, CDR2 YFSETQ.

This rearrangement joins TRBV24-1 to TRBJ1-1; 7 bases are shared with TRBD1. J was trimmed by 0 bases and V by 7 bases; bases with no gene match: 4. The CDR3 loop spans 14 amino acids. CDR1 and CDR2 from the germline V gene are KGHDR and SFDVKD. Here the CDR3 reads CATRWDSMNTEAFF. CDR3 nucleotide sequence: TGTGCCACCAGGTGGGACAGCATGAACACTGAAGCTTTCTTT.

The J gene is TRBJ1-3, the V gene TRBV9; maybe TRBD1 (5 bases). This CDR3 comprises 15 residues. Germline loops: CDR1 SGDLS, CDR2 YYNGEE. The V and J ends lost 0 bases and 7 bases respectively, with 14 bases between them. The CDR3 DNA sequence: TGTGCCAGCAGCGTAGATGAGTCAGGGCGCAACACCATATATTTT. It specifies CASSVDESGRNTIYF.

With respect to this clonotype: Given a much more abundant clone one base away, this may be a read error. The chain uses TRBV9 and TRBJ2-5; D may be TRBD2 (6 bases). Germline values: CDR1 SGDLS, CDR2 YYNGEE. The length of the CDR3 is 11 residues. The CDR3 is CASGVGGDVSF. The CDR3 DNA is TGTGCCAGCGGCGTAGGAGGGGATGTAAGCTTC.

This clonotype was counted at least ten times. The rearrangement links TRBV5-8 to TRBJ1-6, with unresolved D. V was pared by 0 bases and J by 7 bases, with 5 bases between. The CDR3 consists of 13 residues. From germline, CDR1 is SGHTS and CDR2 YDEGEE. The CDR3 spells CASSLDQNSPLHF. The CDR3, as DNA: TGTGCCAGCAGCTTGGATCAAAATTCACCCCTCCACTTT.

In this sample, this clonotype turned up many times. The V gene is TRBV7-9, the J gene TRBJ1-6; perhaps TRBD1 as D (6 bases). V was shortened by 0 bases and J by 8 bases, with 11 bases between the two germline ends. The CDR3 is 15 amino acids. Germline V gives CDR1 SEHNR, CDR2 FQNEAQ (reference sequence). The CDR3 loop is CASSLAGTSDSPLHF. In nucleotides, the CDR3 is TGTGCCAGCAGCTTAGCTGGGACATCTGATTCACCCCTCCACTTT.

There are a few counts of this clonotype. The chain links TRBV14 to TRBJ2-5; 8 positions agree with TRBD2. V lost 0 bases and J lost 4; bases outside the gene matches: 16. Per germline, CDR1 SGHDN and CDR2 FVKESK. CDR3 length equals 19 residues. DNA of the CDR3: TGTGCCAGCAGCCAAGACAGTTCCGGGAGGGGGAGGAGGACAGAGACCCAGTACTTC. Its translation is CASSQDSSGRGRRTETQYF. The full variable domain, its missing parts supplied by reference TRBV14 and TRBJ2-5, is EAGVTQFPSHSVIEKGQTVTLRCDPISGHDNLYWYRRVMGKEIKFLLHFVKESKQDESGMPNNRFLAERTGGTYSTLKVQPAELEDSGVYFCASSQDSSGRGRRTETQYFGPGTRLLVL.